This T cell receptor beta chain was documented in a study of T cell changes during pregnancy in multiple sclerosis. Germline loops: CDR1 SGHKS, CDR2 YYEKEE (reference sequence). This CDR3 has 16 residues. V shed 2 bases and J shed 2 bases, with 14 bases lying between them. TCRdb's table, derived via immunoSEQ multiplex PCR, lists solely in-frame clones and lacks some. The table has 55,000 to 75,000 clones, 92% seen once. The J gene is TRBJ1-5, the V gene TRBV5-5; D is perhaps TRBD1 (5 bases). The sequence was collected from a female donor with multiple sclerosis, enrolled in a pregnancy study. Specimen: peripheral blood, collected after pregnancy. The CDR3: CASSLSPGKGNQPQHF. The CDR3 DNA sequence: TGTGCCAGCAGCTTATCACCAGGGAAGGGCAATCAGCCCCAGCATTTT.